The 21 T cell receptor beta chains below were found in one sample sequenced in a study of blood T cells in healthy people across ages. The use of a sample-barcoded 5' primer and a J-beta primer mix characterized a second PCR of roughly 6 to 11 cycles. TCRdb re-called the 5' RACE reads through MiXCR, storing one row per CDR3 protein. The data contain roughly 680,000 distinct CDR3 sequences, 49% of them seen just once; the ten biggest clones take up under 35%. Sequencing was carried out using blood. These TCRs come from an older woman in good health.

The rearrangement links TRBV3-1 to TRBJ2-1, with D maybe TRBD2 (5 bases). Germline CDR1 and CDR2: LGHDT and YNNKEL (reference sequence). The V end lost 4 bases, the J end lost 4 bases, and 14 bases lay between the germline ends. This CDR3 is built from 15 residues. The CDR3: CASSPSSGPYNEQFF. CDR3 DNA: TGTGCCAGCAGCCCTTCCAGCGGACCTTACAATGAGCAGTTCTTC.

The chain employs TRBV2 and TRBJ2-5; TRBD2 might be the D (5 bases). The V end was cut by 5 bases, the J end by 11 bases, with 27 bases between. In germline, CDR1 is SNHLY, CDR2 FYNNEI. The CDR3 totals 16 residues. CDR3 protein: CASSSYRATGSNEQYF. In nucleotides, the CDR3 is TGTGCCAGCAGTTCTTATCGAGCCACGGGGTCCAATGAGCAGTACTTC.

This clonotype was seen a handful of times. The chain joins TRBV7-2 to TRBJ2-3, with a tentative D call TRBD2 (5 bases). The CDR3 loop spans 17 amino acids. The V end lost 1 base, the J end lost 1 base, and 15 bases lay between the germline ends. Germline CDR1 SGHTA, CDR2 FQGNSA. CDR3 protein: CASSLGLPVGGTDTQYF. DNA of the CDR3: TGTGCCAGCAGCTTAGGTCTCCCCGTCGGGGGCACAGATACGCAGTATTTT.

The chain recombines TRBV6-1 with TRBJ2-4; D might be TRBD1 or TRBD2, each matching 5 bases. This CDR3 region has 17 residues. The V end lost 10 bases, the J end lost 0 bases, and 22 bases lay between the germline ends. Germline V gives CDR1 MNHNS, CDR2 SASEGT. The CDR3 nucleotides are TGTGCCACCCAGGGCTATAGCGCAAGATTAGCCAAAAACATTCAGTACTTC. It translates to CATQGYSARLAKNIQYF.

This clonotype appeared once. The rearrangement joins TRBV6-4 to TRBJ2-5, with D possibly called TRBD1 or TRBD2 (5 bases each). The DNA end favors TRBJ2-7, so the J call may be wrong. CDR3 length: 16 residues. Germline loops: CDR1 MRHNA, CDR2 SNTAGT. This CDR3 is CASSGPTGTQAYEQYF. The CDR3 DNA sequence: TGTGCCAGCAGTGGCCCGACTGGGACGCAAGCCTACGAGCAGTACTTC.

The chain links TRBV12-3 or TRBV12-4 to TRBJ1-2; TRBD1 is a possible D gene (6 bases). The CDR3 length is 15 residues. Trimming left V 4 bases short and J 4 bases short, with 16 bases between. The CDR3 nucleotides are TGTGCCAGCAGTTCGGGACGGGGGGCTTCCTATGGCTACACCTTC. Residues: CASSSGRGASYGYTF.

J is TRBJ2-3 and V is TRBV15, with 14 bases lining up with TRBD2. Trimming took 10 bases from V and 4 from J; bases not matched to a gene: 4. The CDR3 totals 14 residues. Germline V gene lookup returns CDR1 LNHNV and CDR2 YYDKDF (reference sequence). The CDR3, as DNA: TGTGCCAAACCGACTAGCGGGAGGGCAGATACGCAGTATTTT. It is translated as CAKPTSGRADTQYF. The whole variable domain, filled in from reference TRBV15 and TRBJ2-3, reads DAMVIQNPRYQVTQFGKPVTLSCSQTLNHNVMYWYQQKSSQAPKLLFHYYDKDFNNEADTPDNFQSRRPNTSFCFLDIRSPGLGDTAMYLCAKPTSGRADTQYFGPGTRLTVL.

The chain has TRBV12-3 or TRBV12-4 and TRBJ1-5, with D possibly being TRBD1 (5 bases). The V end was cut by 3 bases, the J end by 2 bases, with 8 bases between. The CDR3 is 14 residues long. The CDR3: CASSFGAGNQPQHF. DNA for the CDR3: TGTGCCAGCAGTTTTGGGGCAGGCAATCAGCCCCAGCATTTT.

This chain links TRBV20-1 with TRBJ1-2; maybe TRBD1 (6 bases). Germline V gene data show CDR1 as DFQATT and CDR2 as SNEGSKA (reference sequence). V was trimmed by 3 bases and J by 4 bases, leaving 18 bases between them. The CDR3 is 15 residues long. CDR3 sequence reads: CSARDPTGIGYGYTF. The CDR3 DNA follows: TGCAGTGCTAGGGATCCTACAGGGATCGGCTATGGCTACACCTTC.

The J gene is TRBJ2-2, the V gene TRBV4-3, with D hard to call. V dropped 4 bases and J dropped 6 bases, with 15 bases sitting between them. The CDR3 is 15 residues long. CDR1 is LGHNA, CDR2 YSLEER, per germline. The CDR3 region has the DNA TGCGCCAGCAGCCGCCAAGGAGTGCTCGCCGGGGAGCTGTTTTTT. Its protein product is CASSRQGVLAGELFF.

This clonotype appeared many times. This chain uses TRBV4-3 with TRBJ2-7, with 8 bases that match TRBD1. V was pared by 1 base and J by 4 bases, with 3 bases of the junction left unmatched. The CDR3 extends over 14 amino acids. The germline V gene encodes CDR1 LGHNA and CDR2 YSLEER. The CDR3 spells CASSQGTGKYEQYF. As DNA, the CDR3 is TGCGCCAGCAGCCAAGGGACAGGGAAATACGAGCAGTACTTC.

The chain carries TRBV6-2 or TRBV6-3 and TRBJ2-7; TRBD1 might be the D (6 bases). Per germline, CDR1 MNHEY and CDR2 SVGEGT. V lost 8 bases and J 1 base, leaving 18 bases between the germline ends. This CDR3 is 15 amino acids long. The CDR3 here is CASRVYGQISYEQYF. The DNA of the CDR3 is TGTGCCAGCCGTGTGTACGGACAGATATCCTACGAGCAGTACTTC.

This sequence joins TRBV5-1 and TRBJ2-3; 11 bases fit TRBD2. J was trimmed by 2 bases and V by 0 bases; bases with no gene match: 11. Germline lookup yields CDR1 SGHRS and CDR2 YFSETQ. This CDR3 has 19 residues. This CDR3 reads CASSLALAGGSSTTDTQYF. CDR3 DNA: TGCGCCAGCAGCTTGGCCCTAGCGGGAGGTTCATCAACCACAGATACGCAGTATTTT.

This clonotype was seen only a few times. CDR3 DNA: TGCAGCGTTGAAGGGGACAGGGGAGGATATGGCTACACCTTC. It translates to CSVEGDRGGYGYTF. The J gene is TRBJ1-2, the V gene TRBV29-1; 10 bases match TRBD1. Losses at the gene ends were 1 base for V and 5 bases for J; bases not matched to a gene: 4. The CDR3 has 14 amino acids. The germline V gene encodes CDR1 SQVTM and CDR2 ANQGSEA.

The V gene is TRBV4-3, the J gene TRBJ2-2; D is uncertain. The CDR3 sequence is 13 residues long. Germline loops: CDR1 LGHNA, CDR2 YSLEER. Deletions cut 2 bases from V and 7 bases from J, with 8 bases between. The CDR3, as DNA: TGCGCCAGCAGCCAATTAACCTTCGGGGAGCTGTTTTTT. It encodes CASSQLTFGELFF.

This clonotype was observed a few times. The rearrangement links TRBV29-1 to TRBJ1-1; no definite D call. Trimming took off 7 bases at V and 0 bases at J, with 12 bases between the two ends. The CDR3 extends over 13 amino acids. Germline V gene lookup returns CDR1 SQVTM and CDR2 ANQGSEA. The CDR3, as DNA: TGCAGCGGAAGGGCAGAAATGAACACTGAAGCTTTCTTT. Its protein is CSGRAEMNTEAFF.

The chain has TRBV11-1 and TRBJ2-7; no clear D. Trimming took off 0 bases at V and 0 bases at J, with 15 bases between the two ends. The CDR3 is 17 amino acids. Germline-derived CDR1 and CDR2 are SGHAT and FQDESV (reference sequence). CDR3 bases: TGTGCCAGCAGCTTAGCGTTCCAGCCCTTTAGCTCCTACGAGCAGTACTTC. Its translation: CASSLAFQPFSSYEQYF. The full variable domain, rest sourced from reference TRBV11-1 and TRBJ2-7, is EAEVAQSPRYKITEKSQAVAFWCDPISGHATLYWYRQILGQGPELLVQFQDESVVDDSQLPKDRFSAERLKGVDSTLKIQPAELGDSAMYLCASSLAFQPFSSYEQYFGPGTRLTVT.

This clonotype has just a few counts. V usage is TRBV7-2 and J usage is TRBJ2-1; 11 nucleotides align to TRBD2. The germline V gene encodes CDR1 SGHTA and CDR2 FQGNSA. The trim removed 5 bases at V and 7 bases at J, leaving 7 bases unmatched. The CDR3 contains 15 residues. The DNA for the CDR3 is TGTGCCAGCAGCACAGGACTAGCGGGTACAAATGAGCAGTTCTTC. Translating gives CASSTGLAGTNEQFF.

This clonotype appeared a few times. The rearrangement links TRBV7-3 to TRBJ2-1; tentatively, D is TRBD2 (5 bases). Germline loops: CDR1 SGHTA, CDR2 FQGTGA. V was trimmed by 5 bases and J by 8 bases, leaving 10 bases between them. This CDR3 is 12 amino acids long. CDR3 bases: TGTGCCAGCAGCCGATACGGGGATGAGCAGTTCTTC. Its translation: CASSRYGDEQFF.

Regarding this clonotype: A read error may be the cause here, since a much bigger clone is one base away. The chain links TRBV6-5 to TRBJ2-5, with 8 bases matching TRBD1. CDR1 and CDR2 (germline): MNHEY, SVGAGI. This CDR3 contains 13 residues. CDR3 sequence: CACSTTGVETQYF. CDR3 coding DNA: TGTGCCTGCAGTACGACAGGGGTAGAGACCCAGTACTTC.

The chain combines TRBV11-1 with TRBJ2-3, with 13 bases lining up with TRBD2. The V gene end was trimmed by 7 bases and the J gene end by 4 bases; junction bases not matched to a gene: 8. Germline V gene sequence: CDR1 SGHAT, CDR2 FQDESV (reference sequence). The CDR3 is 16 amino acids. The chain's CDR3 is CASTGLAGVGADTQYF. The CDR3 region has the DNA TGTGCCAGCACCGGACTAGCGGGAGTAGGGGCAGATACGCAGTATTTT.